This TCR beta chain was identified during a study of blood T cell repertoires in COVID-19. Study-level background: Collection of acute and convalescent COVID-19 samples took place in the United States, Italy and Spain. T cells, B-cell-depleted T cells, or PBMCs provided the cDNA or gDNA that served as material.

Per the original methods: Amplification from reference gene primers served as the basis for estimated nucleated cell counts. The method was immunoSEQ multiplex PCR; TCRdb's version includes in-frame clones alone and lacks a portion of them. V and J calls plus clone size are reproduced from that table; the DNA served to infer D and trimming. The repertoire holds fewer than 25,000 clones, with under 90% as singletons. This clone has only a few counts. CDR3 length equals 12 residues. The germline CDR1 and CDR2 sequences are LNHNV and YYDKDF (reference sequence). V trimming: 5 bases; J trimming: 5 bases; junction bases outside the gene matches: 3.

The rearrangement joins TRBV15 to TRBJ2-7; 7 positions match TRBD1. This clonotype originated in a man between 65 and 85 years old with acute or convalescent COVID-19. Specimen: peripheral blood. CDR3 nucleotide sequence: TGTGCCACCAGCGACAGGGCCCACGAGCAGTACTTC. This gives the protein CATSDRAHEQYF.